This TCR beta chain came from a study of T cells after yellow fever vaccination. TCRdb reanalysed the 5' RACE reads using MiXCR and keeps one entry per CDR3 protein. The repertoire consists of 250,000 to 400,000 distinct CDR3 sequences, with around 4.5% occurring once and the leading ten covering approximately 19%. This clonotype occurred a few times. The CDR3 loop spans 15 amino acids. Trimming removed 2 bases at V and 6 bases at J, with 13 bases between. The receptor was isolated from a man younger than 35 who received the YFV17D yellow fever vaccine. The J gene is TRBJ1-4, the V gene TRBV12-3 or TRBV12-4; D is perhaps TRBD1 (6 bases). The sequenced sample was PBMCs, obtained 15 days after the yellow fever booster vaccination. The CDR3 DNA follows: TGTGCCAGCAGTTTACAACAGGGTCGGGATGAAAAACTGTTTTTT. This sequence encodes CASSLQQGRDEKLFF.